One sample yielded the 27 T cell receptor beta chains listed below, sequenced in a study of cytomegalovirus exposure and HLA in healthy donors. Use of 60 Vbeta and 13 Jbeta primers characterized the PCR. TCRdb keeps only in-frame clones here, not all; method: immunoSEQ multiplex PCR. The data contain more than 120,000 clones, around 80% of them singletons. Sequencing was performed on PBMCs. The receptors here all came from a woman aged 25 to 39 in good health and CMV-seronegative.

This clone was seen only once. The genes are TRBV10-2 and TRBJ1-5; D remains ambiguous. Germline CDR1 WSHSY, CDR2 SAAADI. Trimming left V 2 bases short and J 4 bases short, with 6 bases between. The CDR3 contains 13 residues. CDR3 sequence reads: CASSETVNQPQHF. Written as DNA, the CDR3 is TGCGCCAGCAGTGAGACAGTTAATCAGCCCCAGCATTTT.

The chain carries TRBV5-5 and TRBJ2-7; perhaps TRBD2 as D (5 bases). Germline values: CDR1 SGHKS, CDR2 YYEKEE (reference sequence). Trimming cost V 4 bases and J 1 base, with 12 bases left between them. The CDR3 extends over 14 amino acids. The CDR3 region is CASSLWGESYEQYF. The CDR3 DNA sequence: TGTGCCAGCAGCCTTTGGGGAGAGTCCTACGAGCAGTACTTC.

This chain joins TRBV29-1 and TRBJ2-5; 7 bases are a match to TRBD1. Judging by the DNA end, TRBJ2-7 fits better; the J call may be wrong. This CDR3 has 12 amino acids. The germline gives CDR1 SQVTM, CDR2 ANQGSEA. The DNA for the CDR3 is TGCAGCGCCAGAGACAGGGTCTACGAGCAGTACTTC. Translating it yields CSARDRVYEQYF.

The chain carries TRBV9 and TRBJ2-7; the match to TRBD1 covers 8 bases. The length of the CDR3 is 12 residues. The germline gives CDR1 SGDLS, CDR2 YYNGEE. The trim removed 2 bases at V and 8 bases at J, leaving 3 bases unmatched. The CDR3 region is CASSVTGVKQYF. The CDR3, as DNA: TGTGCCAGCAGCGTGACAGGGGTTAAGCAGTACTTC.

The rearrangement uses TRBV30 and TRBJ1-3; D might be TRBD1 (5 bases). The CDR3 covers 12 residues. V was cut by 8 bases and J by 2 bases, with 10 bases left in between. Germline V gene data show CDR1 as GTSNPN and CDR2 as SVGIG (reference sequence). The CDR3 region is CARGGAGNTIYF. The CDR3 DNA reads TGTGCCCGGGGAGGGGCTGGAAACACCATATATTTT.

Only one count was recorded for this clone. The chain employs TRBV4-1 and TRBJ2-1; the match to TRBD2 covers 7 bases. Germline V lookup: CDR1 MGHRA, CDR2 YSYEKL. V was clipped by 0 bases and J by 8 bases; unmatched bases: 10. The CDR3 has 16 amino acids. The CDR3 here is CASSQDLPTSIYEQFF. DNA for the CDR3: TGCGCCAGCAGCCAAGATCTACCGACTAGCATCTATGAGCAGTTCTTC.

The chain couples TRBV7-9 to TRBJ2-1, with 8 bases aligning to TRBD1. This CDR3 comprises 16 residues. The J segment lost 2 bases and the V segment lost 1 base, leaving 4 bases of the junction unmatched. The germline V gene encodes CDR1 SEHNR and CDR2 FQNEAQ (reference sequence). In DNA, the CDR3 is TGTGCCAGCAGCTTAGTGGTGGGACAGGCCTACAATGAGCAGTTCTTC. Protein product: CASSLVVGQAYNEQFF.

This chain uses TRBV5-4 with TRBJ2-2; unclear D gene. The CDR3 length is 14 residues. The germline CDR1 and CDR2 sequences are SGHNT and YYREEE (reference sequence). Trimming removed 2 bases at V and 2 bases at J, with 7 bases between. In DNA form, the CDR3 reads TGTGCCAGCAGCTTTGGCAGAAACACCGGGGAGCTGTTTTTT. It translates to CASSFGRNTGELFF.

CDR3 in DNA: TGTGCCAGCAGGGCTAGACAGGGCGCCGTTGAGCAGTACTTC. The encoded protein is CASRARQGAVEQYF. The chain has TRBV2 and TRBJ2-7; 7 bases agree with TRBD1. The J segment lost 7 bases and the V segment lost 6 bases, leaving 12 bases of the junction unmatched. The germline gives CDR1 SNHLY, CDR2 FYNNEI. CDR3 length: 14 amino acids.

The chain employs TRBV18 and TRBJ2-2; no clear D. From germline, CDR1 is KGHSH and CDR2 LQKENI. The CDR3 is made up of 14 amino acids. The ends were cut back, 3 bases at V and 8 bases at J, with 13 bases in the middle. In nucleotides, the CDR3 is TGTGCCAGCTCACCCCTACGTGAGCCGGGGGAGCTGTTTTTT. Encoded protein: CASSPLREPGELFF.

V usage is TRBV28 and J usage is TRBJ2-3; D may be TRBD1 (6 bases). Germline lookup yields CDR1 MDHEN and CDR2 SYDVKM. The CDR3 consists of 14 residues. V gave up 5 bases and J gave up 0 bases, with 9 bases separating them. CDR3 nucleotides: TGTGCCAGCAGTAGGGACACCAGCACAGATACGCAGTATTTT. This codes for CASSRDTSTDTQYF.

This chain joins TRBV9 and TRBJ2-7; 9 positions agree with TRBD1. The V segment lost 3 bases and the J segment 9 bases; nucleotides outside the gene matches: 10. The CDR3 has 14 residues. Germline CDR1 and CDR2: SGDLS and YYNGEE. CDR3 sequence reads: CASSAGSDRGSQYF. CDR3 DNA: TGTGCCAGCAGCGCCGGTTCTGACAGGGGGTCGCAGTACTTC. Combining the CDR3 with reference TRBV9 and TRBJ2-7 gives the whole variable domain DSGVTQTPKHLITATGQRVTLRCSPRSGDLSVYWYQQSLDQGLQFLIQYYNGEERAKGNILERFSAQQFPDLHSELNLSSLELGDSALYFCASSAGSDRGSQYFGPGTRLTVT.

As to this clone: The junction and the germline gene differ at one end; a read error may be behind it. This chain uses TRBV7-9 with TRBJ1-2; D is perhaps TRBD1 (6 bases). The CDR3 consists of 16 residues. CDR1 is SEHNR and CDR2 is FQNEAQ in the germline V gene (reference sequence). The CDR3, as DNA: TGTTCCAGCAGCTTAACCCTAGGGGGGGGCTACTATGGCTACACCTTC. Translation: CSSSLTLGGGYYGYTF.

The CDR3 spells CATGRGGQGASGNTIYF. Here the CDR3 DNA reads TGTGCCACCGGAAGGGGGGGTCAGGGGGCGTCTGGAAACACCATATATTTT. V and J are TRBV7-9 and TRBJ1-3; 8 bases are shared with TRBD1. Germline loops: CDR1 SEHNR, CDR2 FQNEAQ (reference sequence). This CDR3 has 17 residues. V lost 10 bases to trimming and J lost 1 base; unmatched junction nucleotides: 15.

The gene calls are TRBV6-5 and TRBJ1-3; TRBD1 agrees at 7 bases. J lost 3 bases, V lost 5 bases, and 7 bases had no gene match. Germline V lookup: CDR1 MNHEY, CDR2 SVGAGI. This CDR3 has 15 amino acids. CDR3 sequence reads: CASSTTGSSGNTIYF. In DNA form, the CDR3 reads TGTGCCAGCAGTACGACAGGGTCGAGTGGAAACACCATATATTTT.

The chain has TRBV10-2 and TRBJ2-1; 11 bases match TRBD2. Trimming cost V 4 bases and J 9 bases; bases outside gene matches: 8. There are 15 residues in the CDR3. The germline CDR1 and CDR2 sequences are WSHSY and SAAADI. The CDR3 spells CASSALAGGGGEQFF. Written as DNA, the CDR3 is TGCGCCAGCAGTGCCCTAGCGGGAGGAGGGGGTGAGCAGTTCTTC.

This chain uses TRBV14 with TRBJ2-7, with D perhaps TRBD2 (7 bases). The CDR3 contains 15 residues. Trimming took off 3 bases at V and 3 bases at J, with 15 bases between the two ends. Germline loops: CDR1 SGHDN, CDR2 FVKESK. CDR3 coding DNA: TGTGCCAGCAGCCAGATGGGGGGGGCCTACTACGAGCAGTACTTC. Protein product: CASSQMGGAYYEQYF.

This chain joins TRBV7-9 and TRBJ2-5; 7 bases are shared with TRBD1. Per germline, CDR1 SEHNR and CDR2 FQNEAQ (reference sequence). The CDR3 covers 12 residues. The V gene end was trimmed by 5 bases and the J gene end by 6 bases; junction bases not matched to a gene: 3. The CDR3 spells CASSPGQQTQYF. The CDR3 region has the DNA TGTGCCAGCAGCCCGGGACAGCAGACCCAGTACTTC.

The genes are TRBV18 and TRBJ1-4; 12 nucleotides align to TRBD1. Germline assignment: CDR1 KGHSH and CDR2 LQKENI. The length of the CDR3 is 15 residues. The junction had 1 base not matched to a gene; V was cut back by 1 base and J by 7 bases. This chain's CDR3 is CASSPRDRGREKLFF. CDR3 nucleotide sequence: TGTGCCAGCTCACCACGGGACAGGGGGCGTGAAAAACTGTTTTTT.

This rearrangement joins TRBV4-1 to TRBJ2-3, with TRBD2 matching 15 bases. The CDR3 covers 18 residues. Germline V lookup: CDR1 MGHRA, CDR2 YSYEKL. The V and J ends lost 1 base and 3 bases, in that order; junction bases with no gene match: 5. The CDR3, as DNA: TGCGCCAGCAGCCAAGGGGGACTAGCGGGAGGTGGGACAGATACGCAGTATTTT. It is translated as CASSQGGLAGGGTDTQYF.

This clone was observed a handful of times. This CDR3 is CAISDTTGGGTEAFF. CDR3 nucleotide sequence: TGTGCCATCAGTGACACCACAGGGGGCGGCACTGAAGCTTTCTTT. This chain uses TRBV10-3 with TRBJ1-1, with 9 nucleotides matching TRBD1. The trim removed 3 bases at V and 4 bases at J, leaving 6 bases unmatched. Germline loops: CDR1 ENHRY, CDR2 SYGVKD. This CDR3 is 15 amino acids long.

V is TRBV10-3 and J is TRBJ1-6; D is possibly TRBD1 (5 bases). Germline CDR1 reads ENHRY; CDR2 reads SYGVKD. V shed 3 bases and J shed 10 bases, with 13 bases lying between them. The CDR3 spans 14 residues. The CDR3 sequence is CAISDGQGGSPLHF. The CDR3 DNA reads as TGTGCCATCAGTGACGGCCAGGGTGGCTCACCCCTCCACTTT.

The genes are TRBV25-1 and TRBJ2-7, with 8 bases fitting TRBD2. With V trimmed by 4 bases and J by 0 bases, 8 bases remained unmatched. The CDR3 is made up of 16 amino acids. Looked up from germline, CDR1 is MGHDK and CDR2 is SYGVNS. CDR3 in DNA: TGTGCCAGCAGTGGCTTATACGGGGGGGGCTCCTACGAGCAGTACTTC. Translated: CASSGLYGGGSYEQYF.

The rearrangement uses TRBV6-5 and TRBJ1-5; no clear D gene. Germline values: CDR1 MNHEY, CDR2 SVGAGI. The CDR3 is 11 residues long. In DNA, the CDR3 is TGTGCTAGTTCCGGCAATCAGCCCCAGCATTTT. Amino acids: CASSGNQPQHF.

In its sample, this clone was seen a few times. The chain has TRBV27 and TRBJ2-7; 10 bases agree with TRBD1. Germline CDR1 is MNHEY and CDR2 is SMNVEV (reference sequence). The J segment lost 2 bases and the V segment lost 6 bases, leaving 4 bases of the junction unmatched. The CDR3 spans 14 residues. For the CDR3, the DNA is TGTGCCAGCAGGCGGACAGGGGGGCCCTACGAGCAGTACTTC. This encodes CASRRTGGPYEQYF.

The chain is built from TRBV7-2 and TRBJ1-1, with D maybe TRBD1 (5 bases). Trimming shortened V by 8 bases and J by 5 bases, and 15 bases separated the two germline ends. Germline V gene data show CDR1 as SGHTA and CDR2 as FQGNSA. The CDR3 length is 13 residues. DNA for the CDR3: TGTGCCAGCGGGGACCAGGAGGGGACTGAAGCTTTCTTT. Its protein product is CASGDQEGTEAFF. Full variable domain (missing parts from reference TRBV7-2 and TRBJ1-1): GAGVSQSPSNKVTEKGKDVELRCDPISGHTALYWYRQSLGQGLEFLIYFQGNSAPDKSGLPSDRFSAERTGGSVSTLTIQRTQQEDSAVYLCASGDQEGTEAFFGQGTRLTVV.

The chain links TRBV5-1 to TRBJ1-2; 7 bases line up with TRBD1. This CDR3 comprises 15 residues. V lost 4 bases and J lost 2; bases outside the gene matches: 8. CDR1 SGHRS and CDR2 YFSETQ come from the germline V gene. Written as DNA, the CDR3 is TGCGCCAGCAGCGTACCGGACAGGCCAAACTATGGCTACACCTTC. Translated, it gives CASSVPDRPNYGYTF.